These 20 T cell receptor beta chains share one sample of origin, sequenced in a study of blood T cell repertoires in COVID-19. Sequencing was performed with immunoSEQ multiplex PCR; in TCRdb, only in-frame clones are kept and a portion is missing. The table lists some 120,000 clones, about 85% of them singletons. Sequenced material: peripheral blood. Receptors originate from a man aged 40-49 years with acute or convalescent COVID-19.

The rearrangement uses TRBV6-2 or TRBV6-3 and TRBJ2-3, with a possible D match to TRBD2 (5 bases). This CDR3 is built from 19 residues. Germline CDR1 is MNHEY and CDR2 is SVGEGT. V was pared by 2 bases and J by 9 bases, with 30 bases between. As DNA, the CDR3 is TGTGCCAGCAGTTACATTTTTTCAATATCGGGAATCCGGAGTGACACGCAGTATTTT. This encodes CASSYIFSISGIRSDTQYF.

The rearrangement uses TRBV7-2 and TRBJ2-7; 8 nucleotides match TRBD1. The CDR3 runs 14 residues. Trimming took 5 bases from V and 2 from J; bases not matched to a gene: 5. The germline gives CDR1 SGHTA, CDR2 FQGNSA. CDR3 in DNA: TGTGCCAGCAGCCCCAGGGGGCCCCCCTACGAGCAGTACTTC. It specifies CASSPRGPPYEQYF.

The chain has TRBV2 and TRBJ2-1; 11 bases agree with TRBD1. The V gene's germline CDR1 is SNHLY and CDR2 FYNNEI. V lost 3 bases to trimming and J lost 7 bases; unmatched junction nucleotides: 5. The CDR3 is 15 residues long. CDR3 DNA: TGTGCCAGCAGTGACGAGGACAGGGGGCAGAATGAGCAGTTCTTC. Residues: CASSDEDRGQNEQFF.

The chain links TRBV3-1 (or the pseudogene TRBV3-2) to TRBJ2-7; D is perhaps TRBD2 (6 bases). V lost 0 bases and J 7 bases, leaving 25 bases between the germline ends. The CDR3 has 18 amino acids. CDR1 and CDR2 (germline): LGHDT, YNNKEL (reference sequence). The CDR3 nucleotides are TGTGCCAGCAGCCAAGATAACGGAAGAATTAGCGGACCTCGAGAGCAGTACTTC. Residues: CASSQDNGRISGPREQYF.

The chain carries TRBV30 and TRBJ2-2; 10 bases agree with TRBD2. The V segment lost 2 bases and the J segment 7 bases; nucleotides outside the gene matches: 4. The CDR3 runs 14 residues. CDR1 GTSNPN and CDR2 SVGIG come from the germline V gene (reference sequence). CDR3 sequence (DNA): TGTGCCTGGAGTCGGACTAGCGGAAGCGGGGAGCTGTTTTTT. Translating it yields CAWSRTSGSGELFF.

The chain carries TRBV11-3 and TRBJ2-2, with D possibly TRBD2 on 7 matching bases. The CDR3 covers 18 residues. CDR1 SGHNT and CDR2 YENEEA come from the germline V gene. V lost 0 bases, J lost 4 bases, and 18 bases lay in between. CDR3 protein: CASSLDGGLLGGTGELFF. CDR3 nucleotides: TGTGCCAGCAGCTTAGACGGGGGGCTCCTCGGGGGCACCGGGGAGCTGTTTTTT.

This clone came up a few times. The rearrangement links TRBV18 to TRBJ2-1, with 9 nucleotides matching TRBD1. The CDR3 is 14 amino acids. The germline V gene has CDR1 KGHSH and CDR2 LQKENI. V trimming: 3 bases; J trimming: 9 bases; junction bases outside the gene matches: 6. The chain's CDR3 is CASSPGTGNSEQFF. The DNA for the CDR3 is TGTGCCAGCTCACCGGGGACAGGGAACAGTGAGCAGTTCTTC.

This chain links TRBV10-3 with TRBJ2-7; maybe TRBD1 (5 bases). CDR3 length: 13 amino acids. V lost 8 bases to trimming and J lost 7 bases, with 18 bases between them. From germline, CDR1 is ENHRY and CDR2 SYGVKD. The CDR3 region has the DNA TGTGCCATCTTGCGTCCGGACACCCTGGAGCAGTACTTC. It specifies CAILRPDTLEQYF.

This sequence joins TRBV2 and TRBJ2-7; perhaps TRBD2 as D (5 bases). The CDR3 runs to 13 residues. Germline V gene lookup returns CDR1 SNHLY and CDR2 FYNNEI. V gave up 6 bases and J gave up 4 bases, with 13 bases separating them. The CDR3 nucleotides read TGTGCCAGCAGACCCAGCGGCACTTACGAGCAGTACTTC. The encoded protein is CASRPSGTYEQYF.

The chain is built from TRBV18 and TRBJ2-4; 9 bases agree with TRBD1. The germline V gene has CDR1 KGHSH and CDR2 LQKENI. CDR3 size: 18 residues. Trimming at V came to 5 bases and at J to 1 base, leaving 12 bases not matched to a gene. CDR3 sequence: CASSITGGRPTAKNIQYF. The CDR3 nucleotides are TGTGCCAGCTCAATCACAGGGGGCCGCCCTACGGCCAAAAACATTCAGTACTTC.

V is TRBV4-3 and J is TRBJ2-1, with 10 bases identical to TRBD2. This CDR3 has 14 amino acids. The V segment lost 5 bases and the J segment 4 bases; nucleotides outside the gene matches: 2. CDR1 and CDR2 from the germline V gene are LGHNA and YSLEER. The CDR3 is CASSKLAGYNEQFF. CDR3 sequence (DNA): TGCGCCAGCAGCAAACTAGCGGGGTACAATGAGCAGTTCTTC.

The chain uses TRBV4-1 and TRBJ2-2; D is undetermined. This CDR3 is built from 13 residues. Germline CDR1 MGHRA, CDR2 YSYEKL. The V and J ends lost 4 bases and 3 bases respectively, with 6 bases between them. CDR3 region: CASSRQYTGELFF. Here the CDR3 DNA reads TGCGCCAGCAGCCGACAATACACCGGGGAGCTGTTTTTT.

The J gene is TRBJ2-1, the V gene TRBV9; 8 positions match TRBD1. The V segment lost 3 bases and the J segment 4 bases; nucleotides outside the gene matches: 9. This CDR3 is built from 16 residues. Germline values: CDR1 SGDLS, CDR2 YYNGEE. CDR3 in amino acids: CASSGRTGNIYNEQFF. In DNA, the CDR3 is TGTGCCAGCAGCGGACGGACAGGGAATATTTACAATGAGCAGTTCTTC. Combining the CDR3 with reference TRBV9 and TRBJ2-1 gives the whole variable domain DSGVTQTPKHLITATGQRVTLRCSPRSGDLSVYWYQQSLDQGLQFLIQYYNGEERAKGNILERFSAQQFPDLHSELNLSSLELGDSALYFCASSGRTGNIYNEQFFGPGTRLTVL.

The CDR3 spells CASRTQGRSEAFF. CDR3 bases: TGTGCCAGCAGAACCCAGGGAAGGAGTGAAGCTTTCTTT. This chain uses TRBV12-3 or TRBV12-4 with TRBJ1-1, with D perhaps matching TRBD1 (5 bases). Deletions cut 6 bases from V and 7 bases from J, with 15 bases between. The CDR3 length is 13 residues.

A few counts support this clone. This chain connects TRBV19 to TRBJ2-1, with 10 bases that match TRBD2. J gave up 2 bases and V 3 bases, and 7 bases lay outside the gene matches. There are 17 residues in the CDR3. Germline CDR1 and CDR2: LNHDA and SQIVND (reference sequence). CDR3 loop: CASSMGASGGAYNEQFF. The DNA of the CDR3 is TGTGCCAGTAGTATGGGGGCTAGCGGGGGAGCCTACAATGAGCAGTTCTTC.

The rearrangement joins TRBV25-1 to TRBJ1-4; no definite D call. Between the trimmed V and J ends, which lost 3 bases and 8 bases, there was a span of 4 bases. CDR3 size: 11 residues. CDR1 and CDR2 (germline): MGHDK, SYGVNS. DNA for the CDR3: TGTGCCAGCAGTGAGAGGGAAAAACTGTTTTTT. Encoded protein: CASSEREKLFF.

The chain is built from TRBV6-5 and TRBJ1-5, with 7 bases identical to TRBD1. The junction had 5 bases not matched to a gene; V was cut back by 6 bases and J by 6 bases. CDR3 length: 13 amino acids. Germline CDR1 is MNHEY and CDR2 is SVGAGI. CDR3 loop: CASRPGGSQPQHF. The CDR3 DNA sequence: TGTGCCAGCAGACCAGGGGGGAGTCAGCCCCAGCATTTT.

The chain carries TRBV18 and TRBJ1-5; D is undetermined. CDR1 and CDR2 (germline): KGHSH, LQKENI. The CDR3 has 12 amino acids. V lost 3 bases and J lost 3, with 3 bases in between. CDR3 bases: TGTGCCAGCTCACCCTTCAATCAGCCCCAGCATTTT. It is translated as CASSPFNQPQHF.

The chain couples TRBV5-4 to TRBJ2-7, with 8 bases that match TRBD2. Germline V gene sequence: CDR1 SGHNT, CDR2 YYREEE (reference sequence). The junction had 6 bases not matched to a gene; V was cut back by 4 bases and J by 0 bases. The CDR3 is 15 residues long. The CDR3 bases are TGTGCCAGCAGCCCGGCGGGGGGCGGCTCCTACGAGCAGTACTTC. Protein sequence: CASSPAGGGSYEQYF.

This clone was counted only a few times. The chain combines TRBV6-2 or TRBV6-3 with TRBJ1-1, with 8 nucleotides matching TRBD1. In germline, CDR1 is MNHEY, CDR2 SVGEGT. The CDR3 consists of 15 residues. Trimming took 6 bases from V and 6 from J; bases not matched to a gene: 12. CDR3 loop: CASSEAGQGFSEAFF. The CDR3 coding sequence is TGTGCCAGCAGCGAGGCCGGACAGGGTTTTTCTGAAGCTTTCTTT.